This T cell receptor (beta chain) was sequenced during a study of blood T cell repertoires in COVID-19. The CDR3 totals 18 residues. CDR1 and CDR2 (germline): SEHNR, FQNEAQ (reference sequence). V shed 5 bases and J 0 bases; nucleotides not matched to a gene: 9. TCRdb's table, derived via immunoSEQ multiplex PCR, lists solely in-frame clones and lacks some. The sample has about 180,000 clones, around 86% seen once; the top ten hold around 8.6%. The TCR originated in a woman aged 30 to 39 who had recovered from COVID-19. The chain links TRBV7-9 to TRBJ2-3, with 12 nucleotides matching TRBD2. Specimen: PBMCs or T cells enriched from blood (not recorded which). The CDR3 coding sequence is TGTGCCAGCAGCCTAGGGACTAGCGGGTACCCTAGCACAGATACGCAGTATTTT. It codes for CASSLGTSGYPSTDTQYF.